Described below is a single TCR beta chain sequence and its context. The antigen remains unidentified. This sample is part of a study of cytomegalovirus exposure and HLA in healthy donors. PCR amplification relied on 60 Vbeta primers (plus 13 Jbeta primers). TCRdb's copy holds only in-frame clones and misses some; the assay was immunoSEQ multiplex PCR. The sample consists of about 150,000 clones, about 64% of them appearing once. The CDR3 extends over 13 amino acids. Germline CDR1 GTSNPN, CDR2 SVGIG (reference sequence). Trimming stripped 0 bases from V and 13 bases from J, with 15 bases between. Whole-study results and caveats: When a later analysis was performed, an Asian-associated ancestry cluster reportedly had fewer N-insertions than the approximately 680-donor mean. Roughly uniform depth of sequencing across donors was assumed in presence/absence analyses. Immune exposure data for these donors was limited to CMV serostatus.

The chain links TRBV30 to TRBJ1-4; D remains unclear. Sequencing was carried out using PBMCs. This receptor was identified in a woman in her thirties or forties in good health and CMV-seronegative. In nucleotides, the CDR3 is TGTGCCTGGAGTGTAGAGGGTGTATCTAGACTGTTTTTT. This sequence encodes CAWSVEGVSRLFF.